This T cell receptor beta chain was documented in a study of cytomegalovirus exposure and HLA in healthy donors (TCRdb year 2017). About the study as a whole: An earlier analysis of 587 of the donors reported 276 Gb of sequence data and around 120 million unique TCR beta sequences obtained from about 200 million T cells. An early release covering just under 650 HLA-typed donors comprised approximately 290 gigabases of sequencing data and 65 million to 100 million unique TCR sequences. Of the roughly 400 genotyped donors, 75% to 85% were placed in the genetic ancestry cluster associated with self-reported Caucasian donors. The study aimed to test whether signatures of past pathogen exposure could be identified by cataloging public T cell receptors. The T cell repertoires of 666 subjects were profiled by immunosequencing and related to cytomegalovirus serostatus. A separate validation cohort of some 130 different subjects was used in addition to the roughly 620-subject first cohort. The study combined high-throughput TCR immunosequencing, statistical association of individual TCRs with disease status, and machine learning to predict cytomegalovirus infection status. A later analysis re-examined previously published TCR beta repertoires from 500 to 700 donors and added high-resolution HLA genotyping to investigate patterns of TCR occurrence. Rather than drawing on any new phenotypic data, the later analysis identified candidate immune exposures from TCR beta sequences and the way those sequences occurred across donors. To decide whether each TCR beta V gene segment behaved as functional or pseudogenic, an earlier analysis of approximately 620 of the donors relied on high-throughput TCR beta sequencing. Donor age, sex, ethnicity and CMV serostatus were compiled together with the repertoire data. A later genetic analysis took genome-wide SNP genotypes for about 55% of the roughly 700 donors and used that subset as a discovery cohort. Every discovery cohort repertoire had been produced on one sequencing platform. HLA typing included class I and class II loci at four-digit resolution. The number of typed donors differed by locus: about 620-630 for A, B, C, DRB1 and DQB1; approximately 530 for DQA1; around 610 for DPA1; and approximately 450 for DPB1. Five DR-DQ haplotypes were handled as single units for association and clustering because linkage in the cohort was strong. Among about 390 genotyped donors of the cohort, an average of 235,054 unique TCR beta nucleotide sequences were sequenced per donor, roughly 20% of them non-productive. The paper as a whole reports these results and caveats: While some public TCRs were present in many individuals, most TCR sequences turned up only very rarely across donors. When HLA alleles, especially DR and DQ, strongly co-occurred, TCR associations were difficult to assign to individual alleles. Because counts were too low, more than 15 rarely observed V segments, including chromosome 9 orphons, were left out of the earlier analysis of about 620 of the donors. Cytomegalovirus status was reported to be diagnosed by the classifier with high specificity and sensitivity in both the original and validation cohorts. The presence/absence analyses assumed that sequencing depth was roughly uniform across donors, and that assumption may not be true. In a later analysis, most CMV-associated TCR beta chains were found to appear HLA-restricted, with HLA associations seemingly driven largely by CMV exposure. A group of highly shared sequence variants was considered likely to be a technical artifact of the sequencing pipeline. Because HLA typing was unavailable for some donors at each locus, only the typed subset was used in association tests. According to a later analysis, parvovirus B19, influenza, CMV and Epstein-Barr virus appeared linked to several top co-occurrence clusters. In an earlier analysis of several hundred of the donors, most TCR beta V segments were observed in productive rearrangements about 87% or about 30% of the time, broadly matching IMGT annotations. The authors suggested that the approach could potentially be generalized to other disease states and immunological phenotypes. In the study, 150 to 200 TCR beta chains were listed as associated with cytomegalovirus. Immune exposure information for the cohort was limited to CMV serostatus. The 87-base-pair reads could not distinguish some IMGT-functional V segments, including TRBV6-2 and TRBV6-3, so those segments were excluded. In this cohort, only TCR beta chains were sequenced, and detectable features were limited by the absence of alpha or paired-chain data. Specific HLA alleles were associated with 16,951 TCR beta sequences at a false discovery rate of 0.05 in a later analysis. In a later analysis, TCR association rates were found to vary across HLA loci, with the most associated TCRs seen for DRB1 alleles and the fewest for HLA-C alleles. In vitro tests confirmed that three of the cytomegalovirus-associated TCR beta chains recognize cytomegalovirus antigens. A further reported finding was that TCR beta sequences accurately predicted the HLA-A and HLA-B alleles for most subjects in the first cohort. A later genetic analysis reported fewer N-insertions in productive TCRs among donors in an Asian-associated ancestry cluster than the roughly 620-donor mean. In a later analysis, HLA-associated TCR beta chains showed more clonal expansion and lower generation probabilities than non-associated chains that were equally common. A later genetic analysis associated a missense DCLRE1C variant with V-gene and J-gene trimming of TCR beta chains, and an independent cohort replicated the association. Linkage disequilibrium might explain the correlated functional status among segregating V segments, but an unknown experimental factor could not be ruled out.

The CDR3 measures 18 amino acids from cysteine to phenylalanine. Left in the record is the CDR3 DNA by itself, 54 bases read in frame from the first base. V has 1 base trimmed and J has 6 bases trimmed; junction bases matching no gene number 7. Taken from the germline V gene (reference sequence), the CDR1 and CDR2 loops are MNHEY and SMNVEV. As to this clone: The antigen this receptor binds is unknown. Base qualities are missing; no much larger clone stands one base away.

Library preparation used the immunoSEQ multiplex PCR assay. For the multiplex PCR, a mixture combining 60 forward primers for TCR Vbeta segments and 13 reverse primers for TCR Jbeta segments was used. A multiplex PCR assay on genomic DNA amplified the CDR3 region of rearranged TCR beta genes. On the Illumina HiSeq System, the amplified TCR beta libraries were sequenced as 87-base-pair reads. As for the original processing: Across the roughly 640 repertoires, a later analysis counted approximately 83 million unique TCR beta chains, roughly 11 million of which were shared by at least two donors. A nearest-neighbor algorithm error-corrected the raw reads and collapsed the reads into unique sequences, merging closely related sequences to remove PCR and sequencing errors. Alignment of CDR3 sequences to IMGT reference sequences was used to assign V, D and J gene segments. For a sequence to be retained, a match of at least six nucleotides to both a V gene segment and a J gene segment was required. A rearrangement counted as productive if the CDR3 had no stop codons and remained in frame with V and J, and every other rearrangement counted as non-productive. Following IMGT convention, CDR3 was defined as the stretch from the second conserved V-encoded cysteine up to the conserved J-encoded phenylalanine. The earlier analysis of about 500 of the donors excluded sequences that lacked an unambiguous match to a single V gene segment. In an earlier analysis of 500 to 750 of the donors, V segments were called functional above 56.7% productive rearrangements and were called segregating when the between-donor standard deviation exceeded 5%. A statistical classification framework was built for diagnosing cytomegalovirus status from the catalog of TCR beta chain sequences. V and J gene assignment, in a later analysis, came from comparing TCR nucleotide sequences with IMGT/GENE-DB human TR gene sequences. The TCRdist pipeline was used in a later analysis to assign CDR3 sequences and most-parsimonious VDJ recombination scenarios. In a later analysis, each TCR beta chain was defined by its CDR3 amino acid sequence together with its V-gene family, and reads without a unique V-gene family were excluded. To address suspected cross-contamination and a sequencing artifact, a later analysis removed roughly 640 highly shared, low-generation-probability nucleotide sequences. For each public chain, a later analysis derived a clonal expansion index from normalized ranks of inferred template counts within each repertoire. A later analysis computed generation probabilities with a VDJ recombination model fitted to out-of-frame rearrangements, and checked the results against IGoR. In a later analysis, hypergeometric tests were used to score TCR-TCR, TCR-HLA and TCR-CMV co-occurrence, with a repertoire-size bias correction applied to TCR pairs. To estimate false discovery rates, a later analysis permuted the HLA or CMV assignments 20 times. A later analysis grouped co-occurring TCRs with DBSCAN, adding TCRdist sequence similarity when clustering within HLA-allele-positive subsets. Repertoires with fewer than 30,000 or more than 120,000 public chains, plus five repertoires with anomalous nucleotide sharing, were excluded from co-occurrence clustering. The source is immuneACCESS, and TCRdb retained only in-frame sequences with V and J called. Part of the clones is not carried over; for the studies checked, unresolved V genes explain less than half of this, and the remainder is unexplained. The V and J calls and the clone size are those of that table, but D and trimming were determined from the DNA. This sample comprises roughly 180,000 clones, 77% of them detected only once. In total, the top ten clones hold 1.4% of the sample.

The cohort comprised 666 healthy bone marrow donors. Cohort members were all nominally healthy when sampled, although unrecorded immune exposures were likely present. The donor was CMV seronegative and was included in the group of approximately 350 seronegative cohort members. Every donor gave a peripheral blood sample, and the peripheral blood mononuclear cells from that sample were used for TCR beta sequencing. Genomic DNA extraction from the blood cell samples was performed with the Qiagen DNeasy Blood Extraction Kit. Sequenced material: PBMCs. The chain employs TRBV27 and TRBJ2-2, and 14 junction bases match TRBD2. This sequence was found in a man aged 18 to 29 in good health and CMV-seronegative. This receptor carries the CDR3 CASSLYLRLAGGPGELFF. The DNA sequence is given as TGTGCCAGCAGTTTATACCTCCGACTAGCGGGAGGGCCCGGGGAGCTGTTTTTT.